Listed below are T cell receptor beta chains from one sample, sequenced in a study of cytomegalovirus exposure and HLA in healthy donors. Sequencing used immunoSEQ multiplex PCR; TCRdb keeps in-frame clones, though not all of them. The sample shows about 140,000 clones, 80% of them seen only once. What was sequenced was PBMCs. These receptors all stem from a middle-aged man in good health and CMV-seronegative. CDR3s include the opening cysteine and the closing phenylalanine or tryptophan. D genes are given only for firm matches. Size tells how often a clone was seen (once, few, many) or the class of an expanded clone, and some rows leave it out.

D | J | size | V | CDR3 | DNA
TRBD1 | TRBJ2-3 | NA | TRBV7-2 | CASSLGTGPDTQYF | TGTGCCAGCAGCTTAGGGACAGGGCCAGATACGCAGTATTTT
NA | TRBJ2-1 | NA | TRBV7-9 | CASNQGGPREQFF | TGTGCCAGCAACCAAGGAGGGCCGCGGGAGCAGTTCTTC
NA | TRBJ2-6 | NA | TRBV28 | CASSLNGFVLTF | TGTGCCAGCAGTTTGAACGGGTTCGTCCTGACTTTC
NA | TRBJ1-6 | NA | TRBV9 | CASSGAGVINSPLHF | TGTGCCAGCAGCGGCGCCGGGGTAATTAATTCACCCCTCCACTTT
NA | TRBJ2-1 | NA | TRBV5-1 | CASSLSGNEQFF | TGCGCCAGCAGCTTGTCGGGCAATGAGCAGTTCTTC
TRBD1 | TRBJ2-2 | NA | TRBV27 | CASSKQKGQGTGELFF | TGTGCCAGCAGTAAACAAAAGGGACAGGGAACCGGGGAGCTGTTTTTT
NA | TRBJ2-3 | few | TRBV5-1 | CASSPDTTSTDTQYF | TGCGCCAGCAGCCCGGATACTACCAGCACAGATACGCAGTATTTT
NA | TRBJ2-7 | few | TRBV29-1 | CSVASMIDEQYF | TGCAGCGTTGCGTCTATGATTGACGAGCAGTACTTC
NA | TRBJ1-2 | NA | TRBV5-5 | CASSLGTPVSTF | TGTGCCAGCAGCTTAGGGACACCGGTCAGCACCTTC
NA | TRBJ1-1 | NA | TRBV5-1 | CASSLGSDTEAFF | TGCGCCAGCAGCTTGGGGTCAGATACTGAAGCTTTCTTT
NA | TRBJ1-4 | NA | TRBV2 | CASSEGTGFEKLFF | TGTGCCAGCAGTGAAGGAACAGGGTTTGAAAAACTGTTTTTT
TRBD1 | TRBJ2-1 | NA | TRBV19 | CASNIRTGKNEQFF | TGTGCCAGTAACATTAGGACAGGGAAGAATGAGCAGTTCTTC
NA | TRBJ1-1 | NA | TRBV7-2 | CASTTPGITEAFF | TGTGCCAGCACCACCCCCGGGATCACTGAAGCTTTCTTT
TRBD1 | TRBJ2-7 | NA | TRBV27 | CASSFWTGYPYEQYF | TGTGCCAGCAGTTTTTGGACAGGGTACCCCTACGAGCAGTACTTC
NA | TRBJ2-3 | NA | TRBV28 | CASSFPSRATQYF | TGTGCCAGCAGTTTCCCCTCACGAGCTACGCAGTATTTT
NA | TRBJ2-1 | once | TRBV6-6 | CASSYSLREQFF | TGTGCCAGCAGTTACTCTCTCAGGGAGCAGTTCTTC
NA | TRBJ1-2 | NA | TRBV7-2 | CASSPGQLNYGYTF | TGTGCCAGCAGCCCGGGACAACTGAACTATGGCTACACCTTC
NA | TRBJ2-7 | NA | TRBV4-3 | CASSQESGVSHEQYF | TGCGCCAGCAGCCAAGAGTCAGGGGTTTCCCACGAGCAGTACTTC
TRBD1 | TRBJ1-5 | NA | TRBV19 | CASSITGTGDTGNQPQHF | TGTGCCAGTAGTATCACCGGGACAGGAGATACTGGCAATCAGCCCCAGCATTTT
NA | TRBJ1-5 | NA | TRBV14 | CASSQAGANHQPQHF | TGTGCCAGCAGCCAAGCAGGGGCAAACCATCAGCCCCAGCATTTT
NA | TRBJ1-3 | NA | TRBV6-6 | CASARGGNTIYF | TGTGCCAGCGCTCGGGGAGGAAACACCATATATTTT
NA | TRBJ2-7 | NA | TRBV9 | CASSGRGYEQYF | TGTGCCAGCAGCGGTCGGGGATACGAGCAGTACTTC
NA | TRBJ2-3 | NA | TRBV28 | CASSFGGLGTDTQYF | TGTGCCAGCAGTTTCGGGGGGCTGGGCACAGATACGCAGTATTTT
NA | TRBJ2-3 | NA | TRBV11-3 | CASSGEDTDTQYF | TGTGCCAGCAGCGGTGAGGACACAGATACGCAGTATTTT
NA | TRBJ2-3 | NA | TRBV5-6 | CASSRGSTDTQYF | TGTGCCAGCAGCCGGGGGTCCACAGATACGCAGTATTTT
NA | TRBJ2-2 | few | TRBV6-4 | CASRIEHTGELFF | TGTGCCAGCAGGATAGAACACACCGGGGAGCTGTTTTTT
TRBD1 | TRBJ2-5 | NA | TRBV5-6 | CASSLGASTGLGETQYF | TGTGCCAGCAGCTTGGGCGCCTCGACAGGGTTAGGGGAGACCCAGTACTTC